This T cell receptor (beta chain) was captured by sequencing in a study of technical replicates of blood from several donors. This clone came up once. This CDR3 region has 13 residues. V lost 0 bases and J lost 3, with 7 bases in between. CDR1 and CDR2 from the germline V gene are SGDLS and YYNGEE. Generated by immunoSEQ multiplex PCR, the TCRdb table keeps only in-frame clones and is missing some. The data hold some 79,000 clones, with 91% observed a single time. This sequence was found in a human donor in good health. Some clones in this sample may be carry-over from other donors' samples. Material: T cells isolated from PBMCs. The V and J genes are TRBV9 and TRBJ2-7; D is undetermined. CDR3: CASSVDNFYEQYF. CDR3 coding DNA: TGTGCCAGCAGCGTAGACAATTTCTACGAGCAGTACTTC.